The 5 T cell receptor beta chains reported below all come from one sample, sequenced in a study of regulatory T cells in long-lasting Graves disease. TCR beta libraries were built with iRepertoire HTBI primers and Arm-PCR of CDR3 regions. Each CDR3 protein gets one entry after TCRdb re-called the multiplex PCR reads with MiXCR. The sample gives about 620,000 distinct CDR3 sequences, about 15% of which show up once; 15% to 20% is in the top ten. Time point specified: newly diagnosed GD, antithyroid drugs for less than 3 months. PBMC-derived RNA was used for the TCR library. These data were likewise used in another study, on T cells in Graves' hyperthyroidism and ophthalmopathy.

The sequencing here drew on peripheral blood mononuclear cells (PBMCs), taken at new diagnosis, from a patient treated with antithyroid drugs. The receptors shown here come from a woman aged 25 to 39 with Graves disease.

This clonotype has ten or more counts. The chain has TRBV2 and TRBJ1-5, with D perhaps matching TRBD1 (5 bases). CDR1 is SNHLY, CDR2 FYNNEI, per germline. Trimming left V 8 bases short and J 1 base short, with 15 bases between. The CDR3 covers 15 residues. CDR3 protein: CASHRDAGSNQPQHF. CDR3 DNA sequence: TGTGCCAGCCATCGGGACGCCGGCAGCAATCAGCCCCAGCATTTT.

This clonotype was observed many times. The V call is TRBV6-1, the J call TRBJ1-1, with D perhaps matching TRBD1 (5 bases). The germline V and J ends were trimmed by 7 bases and 5 bases, with 17 bases remaining between them. CDR1 and CDR2 (germline): MNHNS, SASEGT. CDR3 size: 14 residues. As DNA, the CDR3 is TGTGCCAGCAACGACGCGGGGGGACGGACTGAAGCTTTCTTT. Protein product: CASNDAGGRTEAFF.

This clonotype was found a few times. The chain is built from TRBV5-4 and TRBJ2-1, with 7 nucleotides matching TRBD2. V was pared by 3 bases and J by 5 bases, with 11 bases of the junction left unmatched. The length of the CDR3 is 16 residues. Germline CDR1 and CDR2: SGHNT and YYREEE (reference sequence). The CDR3 loop reads CASSSTGTTYNNEQFF. CDR3 nucleotides: TGTGCCAGCAGCTCGACGGGGACTACCTATAACAATGAGCAGTTCTTC.

In its sample, this clonotype was seen many times. The chain links TRBV4-2 to TRBJ2-3, with 7 bases aligning to TRBD1. In germline, CDR1 is LGHNA, CDR2 YNFKEQ. This CDR3 comprises 15 residues. J was trimmed by 3 bases and V by 8 bases; bases with no gene match: 11. CDR3 DNA sequence: TGTGCCAGCGTCTCAGGGGGTCAAGTAACAGATACGCAGTATTTT. It yields the protein CASVSGGQVTDTQYF.

The chain links TRBV6-4 to TRBJ2-2; TRBD2 agrees at 12 bases. Germline V gene lookup returns CDR1 MRHNA and CDR2 SNTAGT. V gave up 4 bases and J gave up 0 bases; unmatched junction bases: 0. The CDR3 runs to 16 residues. The CDR3 reads CASSGLAGANTGELFF. Written as DNA, the CDR3 is TGTGCCAGCAGTGGACTAGCGGGAGCGAACACCGGGGAGCTGTTTTTT.